The rows below give T cell receptor beta chains drawn from one sample of a study of beta chain features in type 1 diabetes. Using immunoSEQ multiplex PCR, the repertoire was profiled, and TCRdb retains in-frame clones only, with some absent. Counted here are around 260,000 clones, around 24% occurring once; the ten biggest clones make up 0.012%. The sequenced sample was naive CD4+ T cells from blood. The receptor set was obtained from a woman aged 30 to 39 with type 1 diabetes. CDR3s include the opening cysteine and the closing phenylalanine or tryptophan. The D gene is left open where the match is weak. Size is omitted from some rows. Given values are once, few, many or a class for expanded clones.

abundance	len	j_gene	d_gene	v_gene	CDR3nt	CDR3aa
few	14	TRBJ2-7	TRBD1	TRBV18	TGTGCCAGCTCACCACAGGGGGCAGAATACGAGCAGTACTTC	CASSPQGAEYEQYF
few	19	TRBJ2-6	TRBD1	TRBV5-1	TGCGCCAGCAGCGAGCGACCGGGACAGGGGTTCTCTGGGGCCAACGTCCTGACTTTC	CASSERPGQGFSGANVLTF
NA	16	TRBJ2-5	TRBD2	TRBV9	TGTGCCAGCAGTCTTAGCGGGAGGCCCGGACAAGAGACCCAGTACTTC	CASSLSGRPGQETQYF
once	15	TRBJ2-7	NA	TRBV21-1	TGTGCCAGCAGCAAAAGGTCCAGGGTAACCTACGAGCAGTACTTC	CASSKRSRVTYEQYF
NA	13	TRBJ2-3	NA	TRBV5-4	TGTGCCAGCAGCTTCCCGACAGGCTATAGGCAGTATTTT	CASSFPTGYRQYF
NA	15	TRBJ1-5	TRBD1	TRBV5-1	TGCGCCAGCAGCCCCGGACAGGGAGGAAATCAGCCCCAGCATTTT	CASSPGQGGNQPQHF
NA	11	TRBJ2-7	NA	TRBV30	TGTGCCTGTGCCGGAGCCTACGAGCAGTACTTC	CACAGAYEQYF
few	16	TRBJ2-2	NA	TRBV9	TGTGCCAGCAGCGTACGGTCCCCCCCGAACGCCGGGGAGCTGTTTTTT	CASSVRSPPNAGELFF
few	15	TRBJ2-5	TRBD2	TRBV29-1	TGCAGCGTTGAAGGAGCGGGAGGGCCGCGAGAGACCCAGTACTTC	CSVEGAGGPRETQYF
NA	14	TRBJ1-4	NA	TRBV30	TGTGCCTGGAGTGTGAGAGGATTGAATGAAAAACTGTTTTTT	CAWSVRGLNEKLFF
once	15	TRBJ2-2	TRBD2	TRBV18	TGTGCCAGCTCAGCGACTAGCGGTAACACCGGGGAGCTGTTTTTT	CASSATSGNTGELFF
NA	16	TRBJ2-1	TRBD2	TRBV5-1	TGCGCCAGCAGCTTGGATACCGGGGAGGGGTACAATGAGCAGTTCTTC	CASSLDTGEGYNEQFF
NA	13	TRBJ1-5	NA	TRBV30	TGTGCCTGGAGTGTGGGGGGAGGACAGCCCCAGCATTTT	CAWSVGGGQPQHF
few	14	TRBJ2-4	TRBD1	TRBV5-1	TGCGCCAGCAGCTTGACCCAGGGGGCCGACATTCAGTACTTC	CASSLTQGADIQYF
few	16	TRBJ2-2	NA	TRBV9	TGTGCCAGCAGCGTATGGGGGCTAACGAACACCGGGGAGCTGTTTTTT	CASSVWGLTNTGELFF
NA	11	TRBJ1-1	NA	TRBV29-1	TGCAGCCCAGGCGGGAACGGTGAAGCTTTCTTT	CSPGGNGEAFF
few	14	TRBJ2-3	NA	TRBV7-3	TGTGCCAGCAGCTTAGGACAGAGCACAGATACGCAGTATTTT	CASSLGQSTDTQYF
few	17	TRBJ2-5	TRBD2	TRBV4-1	TGCGCCAGCAGCCAAGCAGCAATCGCGGGAGGTCAAGAGACCCAGTACTTC	CASSQAAIAGGQETQYF
NA	13	TRBJ1-5	TRBD1	TRBV29-1	TGCAGCGTGAAACAGGGGGAGGGTCAGCCCCAGCATTTT	CSVKQGEGQPQHF
few	17	TRBJ2-7	NA	TRBV11-1	TGTGCCAGCAGCCCCATCGCGGGGCAGCGGAGCTCCTACGAGCAGTACTTC	CASSPIAGQRSSYEQYF
NA	16	TRBJ2-1	TRBD2	TRBV2	TGTGCCAGCAGGATCCCGGGACTAGCGGGTTACAATGAGCAGTTCTTC	CASRIPGLAGYNEQFF
NA	14	TRBJ2-7	TRBD2	TRBV2	TGTGCCAGCAGGCAGGGACTAGCAGGCTACGAGCAGTACTTC	CASRQGLAGYEQYF
few	14	TRBJ2-3	NA	TRBV30	TGTGCCTGGAGTGTACGGGGGGCCACAGATACGCAGTATTTT	CAWSVRGATDTQYF
NA	13	TRBJ1-2	NA	TRBV27	TGTGCCAGCAGTTTTGGAGTTTCGGGTGGCTACACCTTC	CASSFGVSGGYTF